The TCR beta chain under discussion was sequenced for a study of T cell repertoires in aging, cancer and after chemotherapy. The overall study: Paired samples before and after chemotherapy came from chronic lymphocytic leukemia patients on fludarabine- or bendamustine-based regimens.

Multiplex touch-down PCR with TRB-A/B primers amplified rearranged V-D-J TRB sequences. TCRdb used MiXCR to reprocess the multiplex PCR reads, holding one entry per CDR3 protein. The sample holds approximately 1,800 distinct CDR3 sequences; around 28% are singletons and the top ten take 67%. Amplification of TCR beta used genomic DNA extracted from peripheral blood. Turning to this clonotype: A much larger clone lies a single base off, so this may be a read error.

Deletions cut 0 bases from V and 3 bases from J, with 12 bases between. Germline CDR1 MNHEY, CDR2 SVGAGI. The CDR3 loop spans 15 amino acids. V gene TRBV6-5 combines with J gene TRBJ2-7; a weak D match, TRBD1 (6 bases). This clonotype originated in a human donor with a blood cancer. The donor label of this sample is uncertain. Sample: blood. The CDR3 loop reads CASSYSYRELYEQYF. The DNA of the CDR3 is TGTGCCAGCAGTTACTCCTACAGGGAGCTCTACGAGCAGTACTTC.